The 31 T cell receptor beta chains below come from one sample, sequenced in a study of T cell changes during pregnancy in multiple sclerosis. Repertoires were generated with immunoSEQ multiplex PCR, while TCRdb's copy carries only in-frame clones and drops some. The sample lists more than 10,000 clones, about 90% occurring once. The sequences come from CD8+ T cells from peripheral blood mononuclear cells, collected in the first trimester of pregnancy. These receptor sequences come from a female donor with multiple sclerosis, enrolled in a pregnancy study.

The chain employs TRBV6-4 and TRBJ1-6; no firm D call. The CDR3 loop spans 14 amino acids. Trimming shortened V by 0 bases and J by 7 bases, and 7 bases separated the two germline ends. CDR1 is MRHNA, CDR2 SNTAGT, per germline. The CDR3 DNA follows: TGTGCCAGCAGTGACTCCTTGACAAATTCACCCCTCCACTTT. Protein product: CASSDSLTNSPLHF.

This chain connects TRBV7-8 to TRBJ1-1, with D maybe TRBD1 (5 bases). CDR3 size: 13 residues. CDR1 is SGHVS and CDR2 is FQNEAQ in the germline V gene. The germline V and J ends were trimmed by 7 bases and 4 bases, with 13 bases remaining between them. DNA of the CDR3: TGTGCCAGCACCGCCGGGGGGGTCACTGAAGCTTTCTTT. It translates to CASTAGGVTEAFF.

The gene calls are TRBV28 and TRBJ2-7; D might be TRBD1 (6 bases). In germline, CDR1 is MDHEN, CDR2 SYDVKM. Trimming pared 7 bases from V and 0 bases from J, leaving 10 bases between. CDR3 size: 13 residues. This chain's CDR3 is CASNPGHSYEQYF. The CDR3 DNA is TGTGCCAGCAATCCGGGACACTCCTACGAGCAGTACTTC.

This rearrangement joins TRBV9 to TRBJ2-1, with D possibly TRBD2 on 6 matching bases. Germline CDR1 is SGDLS and CDR2 is YYNGEE. V lost 3 bases and J lost 3, with 16 bases in between. This CDR3 is built from 16 residues. The CDR3 DNA follows: TGTGCCAGCAGCGAGGGCGTCTCAGCGGGCTACAATGAGCAGTTCTTC. The encoded protein is CASSEGVSAGYNEQFF.

The chain combines TRBV19 with TRBJ2-1; 8 positions agree with TRBD2. The ends lost 5 bases at V and 8 bases at J; junction bases unmatched: 8. In germline, CDR1 is LNHDA, CDR2 SQIVND (reference sequence). CDR3 length equals 14 residues. DNA of the CDR3: TGTGCCAGTAGTTATGGACTAGCTGTCGATGAGCAGTTCTTC. It encodes CASSYGLAVDEQFF.

This clone was picked up one time. The rearrangement uses TRBV11-2 and TRBJ1-2, with a tentative D call TRBD1 (6 bases). CDR3 length: 12 amino acids. V was clipped by 3 bases and J by 10 bases, with 12 bases between them. The germline V gene has CDR1 SGHAT and CDR2 FQNNGV. The chain's CDR3 is CASSLDSRDYTF. CDR3 DNA: TGTGCCAGCAGCTTGGACAGTAGAGACTACACCTTC. Full variable domain (outside the CDR3, taken from reference TRBV11-2 and TRBJ1-2): EAGVAQSPRYKIIEKRQSVAFWCNPISGHATLYWYQQILGQGPKLLIQFQNNGVVDDSQLPKDRFSAERLKGVDSTLKIQPAKLEDSAVYLCASSLDSRDYTFGSGTRLTVV.

This rearrangement joins TRBV6-6 to TRBJ2-2; TRBD1 is a possible D gene (6 bases). The CDR3 runs 16 residues. Germline V lookup: CDR1 MNHNY, CDR2 SVGAGI (reference sequence). Between the trimmed V and J ends, which lost 7 bases and 5 bases, there was a span of 20 bases. CDR3 DNA sequence: TGTGCCAGCACTCTTCCCGGGACACTCATGACCGGGGAGCTGTTTTTT. The encoded protein is CASTLPGTLMTGELFF.

The gene calls are TRBV6-5 and TRBJ2-1, with 13 bases identical to TRBD2. The CDR3 totals 15 residues. V lost 5 bases to trimming and J lost 7 bases; unmatched junction nucleotides: 5. CDR1 and CDR2 from the germline V gene are MNHEY and SVGAGI. In nucleotides, the CDR3 is TGTGCCAGCAGTCCACTAGCGGGGGGGCTGAATGAGCAGTTCTTC. This sequence encodes CASSPLAGGLNEQFF.

This CDR3 reads CASSPLQGYEQYF. CDR3 coding DNA: TGTGCCAGCAGTCCTCTACAGGGTTACGAGCAGTACTTC. This chain links TRBV27 with TRBJ2-7; a possible D gene is TRBD1 (6 bases). The germline V gene has CDR1 MNHEY and CDR2 SMNVEV (reference sequence). The length of the CDR3 is 13 residues. Trimming left V 5 bases short and J 4 bases short, with 12 bases between.

This rearrangement joins TRBV5-6 to TRBJ1-2; D is ambiguous. V was cut by 0 bases and J by 12 bases, with 12 bases left in between. Germline CDR1 and CDR2: SGHDT and YYEEEE. The CDR3 runs 12 residues. This CDR3 reads CASSLDIIPDTF. The DNA of the CDR3 is TGTGCCAGCAGCTTGGACATAATTCCAGACACCTTC.

This rearrangement joins TRBV4-3 to TRBJ1-4, with TRBD1 identical over 8 bases. The CDR3 covers 16 residues. The germline gives CDR1 LGHNA, CDR2 YSLEER. The J segment lost 7 bases and the V segment lost 4 bases, leaving 11 bases of the junction unmatched. The DNA for the CDR3 is TGCGCCAGCAGCCTTACCGCAGGGGGCGGAAGTGAAAAACTGTTTTTT. Translating it yields CASSLTAGGGSEKLFF.

V gene TRBV7-9 combines with J gene TRBJ2-4; 10 bases agree with TRBD1. V lost 5 bases and J lost 7; bases outside the gene matches: 8. The CDR3 is 15 amino acids. Per the germline V gene, CDR1 is SEHNR and CDR2 is FQNEAQ (reference sequence). CDR3 residues: CASSPPRQGANIQYF. DNA for the CDR3: TGTGCCAGCAGCCCGCCTCGACAGGGGGCGAACATTCAGTACTTC.

This chain connects TRBV20-1 to TRBJ1-1; D gene unclear. Per the germline V gene, CDR1 is DFQATT and CDR2 is SNEGSKA (reference sequence). The CDR3 has 11 amino acids. Trimming took off 7 bases at V and 4 bases at J, with 10 bases between the two ends. In DNA form, the CDR3 reads TGCAGTGTGGAGGGAGTCACTGAAGCTTTCTTT. Residues: CSVEGVTEAFF.

The chain couples TRBV27 to TRBJ2-7, with 10 bases aligning to TRBD1. Per germline, CDR1 MNHEY and CDR2 SMNVEV (reference sequence). The V gene end was trimmed by 4 bases and the J gene end by 3 bases; junction bases not matched to a gene: 6. This CDR3 is 15 amino acids long. This CDR3 reads CASSSETGGGYEQYF. Here the CDR3 DNA reads TGTGCCAGCAGTTCCGAGACAGGGGGCGGCTACGAGCAGTACTTC.

The rearrangement uses TRBV6-1 and TRBJ1-5, with unresolved D. Per germline, CDR1 MNHNS and CDR2 SASEGT. V was cut by 2 bases and J by 7 bases, with 12 bases left in between. The CDR3 totals 14 residues. The CDR3 here is CASSEMEGGQPQHF. CDR3 nucleotides: TGTGCCAGCAGTGAAATGGAGGGAGGCCAGCCCCAGCATTTT.

V is TRBV15 and J is TRBJ2-5; D unclear. The germline V and J ends were trimmed by 0 bases and 5 bases, with 10 bases remaining between them. Germline V gene data show CDR1 as LNHNV and CDR2 as YYDKDF (reference sequence). CDR3 size: 14 residues. CDR3 sequence: CATSRDRSVETQYF. CDR3 sequence (DNA): TGTGCCACCAGCAGAGATAGAAGCGTGGAGACCCAGTACTTC.

V and J are TRBV6-4 and TRBJ2-2, with D tentatively TRBD1 (5 bases). The germline CDR1 and CDR2 sequences are MRHNA and SNTAGT. The V end was cut by 3 bases, the J end by 6 bases, with 8 bases between. This CDR3 region has 13 residues. Written as DNA, the CDR3 is TGTGCCAGCAGTGAAGGGGCCGCCGGGGAGCTGTTTTTT. Its protein is CASSEGAAGELFF.

V and J are TRBV6-1 and TRBJ1-6, with D tentatively TRBD1 (6 bases). From germline, CDR1 is MNHNS and CDR2 SASEGT. The germline V and J ends were trimmed by 4 bases and 4 bases, with 29 bases remaining between them. The CDR3 is 21 amino acids. The DNA for the CDR3 is TGTGCCAGCAGTGGAGCCGGGGACATCATACTGGGGGAAGATTATAATTCACCCCTCCACTTT. It is translated as CASSGAGDIILGEDYNSPLHF.

This chain uses TRBV7-9 with TRBJ1-2; perhaps TRBD1 as D (6 bases). The germline V gene encodes CDR1 SEHNR and CDR2 FQNEAQ (reference sequence). V gave up 5 bases and J gave up 4 bases, with 17 bases separating them. This CDR3 comprises 15 residues. This CDR3 is CASSHSSPGAYGYTF. CDR3 in DNA: TGTGCCAGCAGCCACTCTAGCCCAGGGGCCTATGGCTACACCTTC.

The genes are TRBV11-2 and TRBJ2-7; D remains ambiguous. Germline V gene sequence: CDR1 SGHAT, CDR2 FQNNGV. Trimming removed 3 bases at V and 2 bases at J, with 11 bases between. There are 14 residues in the CDR3. The chain's CDR3 is CASSLPVIAYEQYF. In DNA, the CDR3 is TGTGCCAGCAGCTTGCCGGTAATTGCCTACGAGCAGTACTTC.

The rearrangement links TRBV9 to TRBJ2-7; TRBD1 aligns across 8 bases. The germline gives CDR1 SGDLS, CDR2 YYNGEE. The CDR3 loop spans 13 amino acids. V lost 4 bases, J lost 3 bases, and 3 bases stayed unmatched. This CDR3 is CASSPGTGYEQYF. As DNA, the CDR3 is TGTGCCAGCAGCCCCGGGACAGGCTACGAGCAGTACTTC.

V is TRBV6-7 and J is TRBJ2-2; perhaps TRBD2 as D (5 bases). TRBV6-7 is noted as an ORF with a role that remains uncertain. This CDR3 is built from 17 residues. V lost 2 bases to trimming and J lost 4 bases, with 17 bases between them. CDR3 bases: TGTGCCAGCAGTTACCGCCCCAAATATGCGGGCACCGGGGAGCTGTTTTTT. Translation: CASSYRPKYAGTGELFF.

The chain links TRBV7-3 to TRBJ2-2, with D maybe TRBD2 (6 bases). CDR3 size: 13 residues. With 5 bases removed from V and 6 bases from J, the gap between germline ends came to 10 bases. CDR1 is SGHTA and CDR2 is FQGTGA in the germline V gene. CDR3 coding DNA: TGTGCCAGCAGCCCAGGACTATCCGGGGAGCTGTTTTTT. The encoded protein is CASSPGLSGELFF.

The rearrangement joins TRBV9 to TRBJ2-1; tentatively, D is TRBD2 (6 bases). The CDR3 length is 16 residues. Trimming removed 7 bases at V and 5 bases at J, with 22 bases between. CDR1 and CDR2 (germline): SGDLS, YYNGEE. The CDR3 is CASAPEGRGRNNEQFF. The CDR3 DNA reads TGTGCCAGCGCGCCGGAGGGGAGAGGCAGAAACAATGAGCAGTTCTTC.

V and J are TRBV9 and TRBJ2-1; 12 bases are shared with TRBD2. V was clipped by 0 bases and J by 0 bases; unmatched bases: 4. CDR1 is SGDLS and CDR2 is YYNGEE in the germline V gene. The CDR3 is 18 amino acids. The chain's CDR3 is CASSVGTSGASSYNEQFF. The CDR3 coding sequence is TGTGCCAGCAGCGTAGGGACTAGCGGGGCCAGCTCCTACAATGAGCAGTTCTTC. Full variable domain (outside the CDR3, taken from reference TRBV9 and TRBJ2-1): DSGVTQTPKHLITATGQRVTLRCSPRSGDLSVYWYQQSLDQGLQFLIQYYNGEERAKGNILERFSAQQFPDLHSELNLSSLELGDSALYFCASSVGTSGASSYNEQFFGPGTRLTVL.

The genes are TRBV19 and TRBJ2-3, with D hard to call. The V end was cut by 5 bases, the J end by 2 bases, with 8 bases between. The CDR3 has 13 residues. Germline assignment: CDR1 LNHDA and CDR2 SQIVND (reference sequence). CDR3 nucleotide sequence: TGTGCCAGTAGTGTCTTGGCCACAGATACGCAGTATTTT. This translates into CASSVLATDTQYF.

V is TRBV6-4 and J is TRBJ2-3, with TRBD2 matching over 11 bases. Germline V lookup: CDR1 MRHNA, CDR2 SNTAGT. Unmatched junction bases numbered 5, after V lost 3 bases and J lost 6 bases. This CDR3 has 15 residues. This chain's CDR3 is CASSESSGGVDTQYF. The CDR3 coding sequence is TGTGCCAGCAGTGAGAGTAGCGGGGGGGTCGATACGCAGTATTTT.

CDR3 amino acids: CASNPSFGRLSNEKLFF. The CDR3 nucleotides read TGTGCCAGCAACCCGAGCTTCGGCAGACTTTCTAATGAAAAACTGTTTTTT. This chain joins TRBV5-5 and TRBJ1-4; D gene unclear. Looked up from germline, CDR1 is SGHKS and CDR2 is YYEKEE (reference sequence). Trimming removed 6 bases at V and 3 bases at J, with 21 bases between. This CDR3 has 17 residues.

The chain is built from TRBV7-9 and TRBJ1-2; 9 bases agree with TRBD1. J lost 8 bases, V lost 7 bases, and 14 bases had no gene match. This CDR3 spans 15 amino acids. The germline gives CDR1 SEHNR, CDR2 FQNEAQ (reference sequence). Here the CDR3 DNA reads TGTGCCAGCACCAACGTTCGGACAGGGGTTAACGGCTACACCTTC. It specifies CASTNVRTGVNGYTF.

The V call is TRBV19, the J call TRBJ2-7; 12 positions agree with TRBD1. This CDR3 region has 16 residues. The germline gives CDR1 LNHDA, CDR2 SQIVND (reference sequence). The junction had 7 bases not matched to a gene; V was cut back by 3 bases and J by 4 bases. The CDR3 sequence is CASSIAGTGGLYEQYF. The CDR3 DNA follows: TGTGCCAGTAGTATTGCGGGGACAGGGGGCTTGTACGAGCAGTACTTC.

V gene TRBV13 combines with J gene TRBJ2-7, with 8 bases that match TRBD1. The CDR3 runs 13 residues. CDR1 is PRHDT and CDR2 is FYEKMQ in the germline V gene (reference sequence). V gave up 7 bases and J gave up 5 bases; unmatched junction bases: 7. The CDR3 DNA sequence: TGTGCCAGCATAGGAGCAGGGGGCCACGAGCAGTACTTC. Translation: CASIGAGGHEQYF.